This T cell receptor beta chain was identified during a study of cytomegalovirus exposure and HLA in healthy donors. CDR3 size: 14 residues. V lost 0 bases to trimming and J lost 1 base, with 5 bases between them. CDR1 WNHNN and CDR2 SYGVQD come from the germline V gene (reference sequence). This clone was recorded once. Its target is not known. PCR involved 60 Vbeta and 13 Jbeta primers. Sequenced by immunoSEQ multiplex PCR; TCRdb stores in-frame clones only, minus some. The profile covers 75,000 or so clones, with 70% to 75% appearing a single time and approximately 21% taken by the ten largest. Study results and caveats: In presence/absence analyses, roughly uniform sequencing depth across donors was assumed. The HLA-A and HLA-B alleles of most subjects were reportedly predicted accurately from TCR beta sequences. An analysis done earlier found most TCR beta V segments productive about 87% or about 30% of the time. Excluded were some V segments that proved indistinguishable, including TRBV6-2 and TRBV6-3.

V is TRBV10-1 and J is TRBJ2-3; D uncertain. This TCR derives from a woman in her twenties or thirties in good health and CMV-seropositive. Sequencing was performed on PBMCs. The CDR3 spells CASSESGGTDTQYF. The CDR3 bases are TGCGCCAGCAGTGAGTCTGGAGGCACAGATACGCAGTATTTT.